This TCR beta chain was identified during a study of T cell responses to AZD1222 COVID-19 vaccine. Overall study context: Second doses at about 4 or about 12 weeks were pooled. Study-wide results and caveats: Nearly half of spike-specific TCRs reportedly go after variant regions that carry no mutations.

The assay was immunoSEQ multiplex PCR, and TCRdb's table has in-frame clones only and misses some. This sample yields fewer than 110,000 clones, of which roughly 89% are seen a single time; roughly 42% belongs to the top ten. V was clipped by 4 bases and J by 10 bases, with 17 bases between them. The CDR3 covers 15 residues. Germline-derived CDR1 and CDR2 are LGHDT and YNNKEL (reference sequence). On this clone itself: As yet, its antigen is unknown.

The material sequenced was peripheral blood, taken on day 0 of AZD1222 vaccination. The TCR comes from an adult in good health. The chain recombines TRBV3-1 (or the pseudogene TRBV3-2) with TRBJ1-6; TRBD1 might be the D (6 bases). In nucleotides, the CDR3 is TGTGCCAGCAGCCTCGAATGGGGCAGGGGCTCACCCCTCCACTTT. Its protein is CASSLEWGRGSPLHF.